The 29 T cell receptor beta chains reported below all come from one sample, sequenced in a study. TCRdb re-called the 5' RACE reads through MiXCR, storing one row per CDR3 protein. Among almost 9,000 distinct CDR3 sequences listed, roughly a quarter were seen once. The sample was naive CD4+ T cells sorted from a lymph node. Regarding subset: naive CD4+ T cells, CD4+CD45RA+CD25-. These receptors originate from a female donor with breast cancer.

In this sample, this clonotype turned up many times. Just one base apart from a much larger clone, this may be a read error. This chain connects TRBV10-3 to TRBJ2-1; D gene unclear. Germline lookup yields CDR1 ENHRY and CDR2 SYGVKD. The CDR3 is made up of 11 amino acids. Trimming left V 4 bases short and J 9 bases short, with 7 bases between. The CDR3 region is CAISALSEQFF. CDR3 sequence (DNA): TGTGCCATCAGTGCTTTAAGTGAGCAGTTCTTC.

This clonotype was seen many times. The V and J genes are TRBV4-2 and TRBJ2-1, with D perhaps assigned TRBD1 or TRBD2 (7 bases each). The CDR3 covers 17 residues. V dropped 0 bases and J dropped 4 bases, with 16 bases sitting between them. Germline assignment: CDR1 LGHNA and CDR2 YNFKEQ. CDR3 loop: CASSQDGAGQIYNEQFF. For the CDR3, the DNA is TGTGCCAGCAGCCAAGATGGAGCGGGACAGATATACAATGAGCAGTTCTTC.

This clonotype has a count of ten or more. The V call is TRBV12-3 or TRBV12-4, the J call TRBJ2-2, with 8 bases that match TRBD1. The J segment lost 4 bases and the V segment lost 6 bases, leaving 7 bases of the junction unmatched. The CDR3 has 15 amino acids. The CDR3 coding sequence is TGTGCCAGCAGAAGACAGGGGTCTGGCACCGGGGAGCTGTTTTTT. Protein product: CASRRQGSGTGELFF.

V is TRBV10-3 and J is TRBJ2-2; D is uncertain. V lost 1 base and J lost 0, with 9 bases in between. There are 16 residues in the CDR3. Germline V gene data show CDR1 as ENHRY and CDR2 as SYGVKD. This CDR3 reads CAISEFENTNTGELFF. The CDR3, as DNA: TGTGCCATCAGTGAGTTTGAGAACACGAACACCGGGGAGCTGTTTTTT.

As regards this clonotype: One end of the junction varies from germline; a read error may be responsible. The chain combines TRBV5-1 with TRBJ1-5; tentatively, D is TRBD1 (5 bases). Germline V gives CDR1 SGHRS, CDR2 YFSETQ. The CDR3 contains 17 residues. The CDR3 sequence: CASSSYSGAGYNEPQHF. In DNA, the CDR3 is TGCGCCAGCAGCTCCTATAGCGGGGCCGGCTACAATGAGCCCCAGCATTTT.

This clonotype was recorded at least ten times. The CDR3 DNA follows: TGTGCCAGCAGACGTAGGACAGTTATGAACACTGAAGCTTTCTTT. It is translated as CASRRRTVMNTEAFF. The V and J genes are TRBV2 and TRBJ1-1; TRBD1 might be the D (6 bases). CDR3 size: 15 residues. Trimming took 6 bases from V and 0 from J, leaving 14 bases between them. The germline V gene has CDR1 SNHLY and CDR2 FYNNEI.

In this sample, this clonotype turned up many times. The rearrangement joins TRBV5-1 to TRBJ1-5; tentatively, D is TRBD1 (5 bases). Germline CDR1 is SGHRS and CDR2 is YFSETQ. The V end was cut by 0 bases, the J end by 2 bases, with 15 bases between. There are 17 residues in the CDR3. The chain's CDR3 is CASSLGEVGGRNQPQHF. Here the CDR3 DNA reads TGCGCCAGCAGCTTGGGGGAGGTCGGGGGACGCAATCAGCCCCAGCATTTT.

Many counts were recorded for this clonotype. The chain has TRBV27 and TRBJ2-3; 12 nucleotides agree with TRBD2. Germline values: CDR1 MNHEY, CDR2 SMNVEV (reference sequence). V shed 8 bases and J 6 bases; nucleotides not matched to a gene: 12. The CDR3 contains 16 residues. The chain's CDR3 is CASGQGLAGNWDTQYF. The CDR3 nucleotides read TGTGCCAGCGGCCAAGGACTAGCGGGGAATTGGGATACGCAGTATTTT.

Notes on this clonotype: A much larger clone lies one base from this, so it may be a read error. In DNA form, the CDR3 reads TGTGCCAGTAGTAGTTCGCAGGGTGACTACAATGAGCAGTTCTTC. Translated: CASSSSQGDYNEQFF. The chain carries TRBV19 and TRBJ2-1; tentative D call: TRBD1 (5 bases). Trimming pared 4 bases from V and 3 bases from J, leaving 13 bases between. The CDR3 is made up of 15 amino acids. The germline gives CDR1 LNHDA, CDR2 SQIVND (reference sequence).

In its sample, this clonotype ranks as large. The CDR3 DNA reads TGCGCCAGCAGCTTGGATCCAGGGAGCTCCTACGAGCAGTACTTC. It codes for CASSLDPGSSYEQYF. The J gene is TRBJ2-7, the V gene TRBV5-1; TRBD1 or TRBD2 may be the D gene (5 bases each). The V gene's germline CDR1 is SGHRS and CDR2 YFSETQ. The length of the CDR3 is 15 residues. V lost 0 bases and J lost 0, with 10 bases in between.

In this sample, this clonotype turned up many times. The V gene is TRBV20-1, the J gene TRBJ2-7, with TRBD2 matching over 8 bases. Germline CDR1 and CDR2: DFQATT and SNEGSKA (reference sequence). V dropped 6 bases and J dropped 3; count of bases not matched to a gene: 7. The length of the CDR3 is 13 residues. For the CDR3, the DNA is TGCAGTGCCCCCGGGAGGGTAGGCTACGAGCAGTACTTC. Translated: CSAPGRVGYEQYF.

About this clonotype: An end of the junction does not agree with germline; a read error may underlie this. The rearrangement links TRBV5-1 to TRBJ2-1, with TRBD2 identical over 10 bases. The CDR3 length is 14 residues. Looked up from germline, CDR1 is SGHRS and CDR2 is YFSETQ. This chain's CDR3 is CASSPGLASNERFF. CDR3 nucleotide sequence: TGTGCCAGCAGCCCGGGACTAGCGTCCAATGAGCGGTTCTTC. Based on the CDR3 plus reference TRBV5-1 and TRBJ2-1, the full variable domain is KAGVTQTPRYLIKTRGQQVTLSCSPISGHRSVSWYQQTPGQGLQFLFEYFSETQRNKGNFPGRFSGRQFSNSRSEMNVSTLELGDSALYLCASSPGLASNERFFGPGTRLTVL.

In its sample, this clonotype is large. The chain is built from TRBV20-1 and TRBJ2-7; D is undetermined. Trimming took 0 bases from V and 5 from J, leaving 14 bases between them. Germline CDR1 reads DFQATT; CDR2 reads SNEGSKA (reference sequence). The CDR3 length is 14 residues. In nucleotides, the CDR3 is TGCAGTGCTAGAGATCGGGCGGAAATCGACGAGCAGTACTTC. This translates into CSARDRAEIDEQYF.

Relative to its sample, this clonotype is medium-sized. The chain uses TRBV20-1 and TRBJ1-2; D might be TRBD1 (5 bases). This CDR3 region has 12 residues. CDR1 DFQATT and CDR2 SNEGSKA come from the germline V gene (reference sequence). The DNA for the CDR3 is TGCAGGGGGGGAGATCAGGACTATGGCTACACCTTC. Encoded protein: CRGGDQDYGYTF.

This clonotype was seen only a few times. The V gene is TRBV6-2 or TRBV6-3, the J gene TRBJ2-5; 11 nucleotides line up with TRBD2. The germline V gene has CDR1 MNHEY and CDR2 SVGEGT. V lost 5 bases to trimming and J lost 2 bases; unmatched junction nucleotides: 10. The CDR3 is made up of 17 amino acids. The CDR3 here is CASSDAGGTSGQETQYF. CDR3 nucleotides: TGTGCCAGCAGTGACGCCGGGGGGACTAGCGGACAAGAGACCCAGTACTTC.

This clonotype is medium-sized. The rearrangement links TRBV5-1 to TRBJ2-7; D is unresolved. V lost 8 bases and J lost 0, with 15 bases in between. The CDR3 is 14 residues long. The germline CDR1 and CDR2 sequences are SGHRS and YFSETQ. The CDR3 nucleotides are TGCGCCAGTCACCCCTCACAGAGCTCCTACGAGCAGTACTTC. Its translation is CASHPSQSSYEQYF.

By share, this clonotype counts as medium-sized. The V call is TRBV12-3 or TRBV12-4, the J call TRBJ1-5; 7 nucleotides align to TRBD1. V lost 6 bases, J lost 2 bases, and 4 bases stayed unmatched. The CDR3 length is 14 residues. CDR3 sequence (DNA): TGTGCCAGCAGCAGAACAGGGGGCAATCAGCCCCAGCATTTT. This translates into CASSRTGGNQPQHF.

This clonotype has a count of ten or more. This sequence joins TRBV7-9 and TRBJ1-2, with 8 nucleotides matching TRBD1. Trimming removed 5 bases from V and 8 bases from J; junction bases left unmatched: 7. The CDR3 contains 13 residues. Germline CDR1 reads SEHNR; CDR2 reads FQNEAQ (reference sequence). The CDR3 spells CASSVPTGDGYTF. As DNA, the CDR3 is TGTGCCAGCAGCGTACCGACAGGGGACGGCTACACCTTC.

This clonotype was detected many times. The rearrangement joins TRBV20-1 to TRBJ1-5, with no clear D. The CDR3 is 15 amino acids. The germline V gene has CDR1 DFQATT and CDR2 SNEGSKA (reference sequence). The V and J ends lost 1 base and 3 bases respectively, with 13 bases between them. The CDR3 loop is CSARVCRDYNQPQHF. CDR3 nucleotides: TGCAGTGCTAGAGTTTGCAGAGACTACAATCAGCCCCAGCATTTT.

This clonotype has a handful of counts. The V and J genes are TRBV6-6 and TRBJ2-7; a weak D match, TRBD1 (6 bases). Trimming pared 4 bases from V and 2 bases from J, leaving 12 bases between. The CDR3 runs 14 residues. Germline CDR1 reads MNHNY; CDR2 reads SVGAGI (reference sequence). DNA of the CDR3: TGTGCCAGCAGTTCCAGGACAGAGACCTACGAGCAGTACTTC. Its protein product is CASSSRTETYEQYF.

By frequency in the sample, this clonotype is medium-sized. The rearrangement links TRBV5-5 to TRBJ2-5, with D hard to call. Trimming pared 1 base from V and 0 bases from J, leaving 4 bases between. The germline V gene has CDR1 SGHKS and CDR2 YYEKEE (reference sequence). The CDR3 runs 13 residues. The CDR3 region has the DNA TGTGCCAGCAGCTTGCCGTACCAAGAGACCCAGTACTTC. Its translation: CASSLPYQETQYF.

This chain uses TRBV5-1 with TRBJ1-4, with TRBD1 identical over 8 bases. V lost 4 bases and J lost 8; bases outside the gene matches: 7. CDR1 is SGHRS, CDR2 YFSETQ, per germline. The CDR3 is 14 amino acids. The CDR3 reads CASSGVTGEEKLFF. CDR3 sequence (DNA): TGCGCCAGCAGCGGGGTGACAGGGGAAGAAAAACTGTTTTTT.

J is TRBJ2-1 and V is TRBV29-1, with TRBD2 matching 12 bases. The CDR3 is 17 residues long. Germline assignment: CDR1 SQVTM and CDR2 ANQGSEA. The V gene end was trimmed by 3 bases and the J gene end by 4 bases; junction bases not matched to a gene: 10. CDR3 in DNA: TGCAGCGTTGAGACTAGCGGGGGCCCCTTTTTGTACAATGAGCAGTTCTTC. The encoded protein is CSVETSGGPFLYNEQFF.

This clonotype was seen repeatedly, ten times or more. The chain couples TRBV7-3 to TRBJ2-1; 9 bases match TRBD2. CDR1 is SGHTA, CDR2 FQGTGA, per germline. The CDR3 runs 14 residues. The V and J ends lost 2 bases and 9 bases, in that order; junction bases with no gene match: 5. CDR3 sequence reads: CASSLGGRAGEQFF. The CDR3 DNA reads as TGTGCCAGCAGCTTAGGCGGGAGGGCCGGTGAGCAGTTCTTC.

On this clonotype: This could be a read error, since a much larger clone is one nucleotide away. The chain joins TRBV4-2 to TRBJ2-1; D unclear. Germline loops: CDR1 LGHNA, CDR2 YNFKEQ. V was clipped by 3 bases and J by 10 bases, with 10 bases between them. This CDR3 contains 12 residues. CDR3 sequence: CASSHANGEQFF. The CDR3 DNA reads as TGTGCCAGCAGCCATGCGAACGGAGAGCAGTTCTTC.

This clonotype was observed at least ten times. The genes are TRBV20-1 and TRBJ1-6, with 8 bases matching TRBD1. CDR1 is DFQATT, CDR2 SNEGSKA, per germline (reference sequence). V shed 5 bases and J 4 bases; nucleotides not matched to a gene: 7. The CDR3 has 15 amino acids. As DNA, the CDR3 is TGCAGTGCTTCGGACAGGGAGGGGTATAATTCACCCCTCCACTTT. Amino acid sequence: CSASDREGYNSPLHF.

This clonotype has a handful of counts. The V gene is TRBV7-3, the J gene TRBJ2-1, with 7 bases that match TRBD1. The V and J ends lost 4 bases and 4 bases, in that order; junction bases with no gene match: 7. Germline assignment: CDR1 SGHTA and CDR2 FQGTGA. The CDR3 loop spans 15 amino acids. The CDR3 here is CASSSQRGQYNEQFF. The CDR3 nucleotides read TGTGCCAGCAGCTCCCAGAGGGGACAGTACAATGAGCAGTTCTTC.

On this clonotype: Being one base from a much bigger clone, this may be a read error. V usage is TRBV5-1 and J usage is TRBJ2-1; D is unresolved. V lost 1 base and J lost 5, with 4 bases in between. The V gene's germline CDR1 is SGHRS and CDR2 YFSETQ. The CDR3 has 12 amino acids. CDR3 nucleotides: TGCGCCAGCAGCTTGTCTCACAATGAGCAGTTCTTC. This encodes CASSLSHNEQFF.

This clonotype was picked up many times. This chain's CDR3 is CASSSGLASLGEQYF. The CDR3 DNA reads as TGCGCCAGCAGCTCCGGACTAGCTTCCCTGGGCGAGCAGTACTTC. The rearrangement links TRBV5-1 to TRBJ2-7; 8 bases line up with TRBD2. Germline V gene sequence: CDR1 SGHRS, CDR2 YFSETQ. The CDR3 extends over 15 amino acids. V lost 3 bases and J lost 6; bases outside the gene matches: 11.